The source of this T cell receptor beta chain is a study of T cells after yellow fever vaccination. Study-wide findings and caveats: Any FACS-sorted repertoire could hold abundant clonotypes that contaminate it from the bulk population. The secondary response showed a weaker magnitude and a faster peak, day 5 versus 15.

The CDR3 runs to 13 residues. Germline V gives CDR1 SGHTA, CDR2 FQGNSA. V was shortened by 4 bases and J by 4 bases, with 10 bases between the two germline ends. In making TCR cDNA, 5'RACE template switching added a universal primer site and UMIs to it. TCRdb independently ran MiXCR on the 5' RACE reads; one entry per CDR3 protein. This table holds 140,000 to 150,000 distinct CDR3 sequences, more than 6.5% found once. This clonotype was detected ten times or more. Its antigen remains unidentified. The origin of this receptor is a man in his thirties or forties who received the YFV17D yellow fever vaccine. The source material was CD4+ T cells sorted from PBMCs, sampled 10 days after the yellow fever booster vaccination. This rearrangement joins TRBV7-2 to TRBJ1-2; maybe TRBD1 (5 bases). The CDR3 DNA reads TGTGCCAGCAGCTCGAGGACAAGCTATGGCTACACCTTC. Its translation: CASSSRTSYGYTF.